These 21 T cell receptor beta chains share one sample of origin, sequenced in a study of tumor and adjacent non-tumor tissue in lung cancer. Three rounds of nested PCR, following a modified ARM-PCR protocol, produced the TCRbeta library. TCRdb called the multiplex PCR reads again in MiXCR, with one record for every CDR3 protein. Seen here are under 95,000 distinct CDR3 sequences, approximately 78% observed once, and the top ten hold approximately 55%. The template was RNA from unsorted bulk tissue. The normal lung tissue was taken more than 3 cm from the tumor edge. The sequenced material came from distant non-tumor lung tissue. The receptors stem from a man between 60 and 70 years old with non-small cell lung cancer.

In the case of this clonotype: At one end the junction does not follow the germline gene, possibly because of a read error. The gene calls are TRBV12-3 or TRBV12-4 and TRBJ1-5; TRBD1 matches 9 bases. The CDR3 has 16 residues. The CDR3 nucleotides are TGTGCCAGTAGTCCCATCGGGACAGGGAGCAATCAGCCCCATCATTTT. The encoded protein is CASSPIGTGSNQPHHF.

Remarks on this clonotype: A much larger clone sits a single nucleotide away, making a read error possible. In this CDR3 the conserved last residue, phenylalanine or tryptophan, is missing, so a read error is likely. This chain connects TRBV4-1 to TRBJ1-4; the D gene is possibly TRBD1 (5 bases). V was trimmed by 1 base and J by 0 bases, leaving 18 bases between them. Germline V gene sequence: CDR1 MGHRA, CDR2 YSYEKL. The CDR3 length is 19 residues. DNA of the CDR3: TGCGCCAGCAGCCAAGGGGCCTCCCGGGGCGCTGCAACTAATGAAAAACTGTTTCTT. Translated, it gives CASSQGASRGAATNEKLFL.

On this clonotype itself: Since the CDR3 does not end with the conserved phenylalanine or tryptophan, this likely comes from a read error. The chain joins TRBV5-4 to TRBJ1-2; 11 bases line up with TRBD1. Per germline, CDR1 SGHNT and CDR2 YYREEE (reference sequence). This CDR3 is built from 15 residues. CDR3 loop: CASTPGGQGAKGYTL. Written as DNA, the CDR3 is TGTGCTAGCACCCCTGGAGGACAGGGGGCGAAAGGCTACACCTTA.

As regards this clonotype: The germline gene is not matched at one end of the junction; a read error may be the cause. This chain links TRBV11-3 with TRBJ2-3; TRBD1 agrees at 8 bases. In germline, CDR1 is SGHNT, CDR2 YENEEA. The CDR3 loop spans 14 amino acids. The CDR3 loop reads CTSSPTGGSNTQYF. CDR3 sequence (DNA): TGTACCAGCAGCCCCACAGGGGGATCAAATACGCAGTATTTT.

A note on this clonotype: One junction end disagrees with the germline gene, perhaps due to a read error. The rearrangement links TRBV4-3 to TRBJ2-1, with TRBD2 matching 7 bases. CDR3 length: 14 residues. CDR1 is LGHNA and CDR2 is YSLEER in the germline V gene. The CDR3 region has the DNA TGCGCCAGCAGCCAAGAGGGACTATATGATGAGCAGTACTTT. Protein sequence: CASSQEGLYDEQYF.

The chain carries TRBV6-5 and TRBJ2-6, with 9 bases matching TRBD2. With V trimmed by 8 bases and J by 3 bases, 11 bases remained unmatched. Germline lookup yields CDR1 MNHEY and CDR2 SVGAGI. There are 17 residues in the CDR3. CDR3 residues: CASCLAGVSFGANVLTF. The CDR3 DNA follows: TGTGCCAGCTGTTTAGCGGGGGTCAGCTTTGGGGCCAACGTCCTGACTTTC.

This clonotype was counted many times. V is TRBV7-2 and J is TRBJ2-3, with D unclear. Trimming took 0 bases from V and 2 from J, leaving 9 bases between them. The CDR3 has 15 amino acids. Germline V gene data show CDR1 as SGHTA and CDR2 as FQGNSA. In DNA, the CDR3 is TGTGCCAGCAGCTTAGCCCTGCACTTCACAGATACGCAGTATTTT. It is translated as CASSLALHFTDTQYF. Variable domain in full (rest from reference TRBV7-2 and TRBJ2-3): GAGVSQSPSNKVTEKGKDVELRCDPISGHTALYWYRQSLGQGLEFLIYFQGNSAPDKSGLPSDRFSAERTGGSVSTLTIQRTQQEDSAVYLCASSLALHFTDTQYFGPGTRLTVL.

The chain uses TRBV11-2 and TRBJ2-7, with D perhaps matching TRBD1 or TRBD2 (5 bases each). The CDR3 has 17 residues. The ends were cut back, 0 bases at V and 4 bases at J, with 19 bases in the middle. CDR1 is SGHAT and CDR2 is FQNNGV in the germline V gene. This chain's CDR3 is CASSLEGRDVGIYEQYF. CDR3 DNA: TGTGCCAGCAGCTTAGAGGGAAGGGACGTGGGAATATACGAGCAGTACTTC.

To note about this clonotype: Here the CDR3 omits its conserved ending phenylalanine or tryptophan, so a read error is the likely source. The DNA is omitted, as the CDR3 cannot be located on it reliably, and the CDR3 follows TCRdb's listing. The gene calls are TRBV20-1 and TRBJ1-6; TRBD1 reflects the table's D call only, with no check against the DNA. CDR1 and CDR2 from the germline V gene are DFQATT and SNEGSKA (reference sequence). The CDR3 extends over 14 residues, inclusive of both ends. The CDR3 spells CSARDGGTYSPLHS.

Comments on this clonotype: At one of its ends the junction is not consistent with the germline gene, which may arise from a read error. J is TRBJ1-1 and V is TRBV11-3, with D uncertain. Per the germline V gene, CDR1 is SGHNT and CDR2 is YENEEA. This CDR3 has 14 residues. Here the CDR3 reads CARSSHGRRTEAFF. The CDR3 DNA reads TGTGCCAGGAGCTCGCACGGACGACGGACTGAAGCTTTCTTT. Full variable domain (missing parts from reference TRBV11-3 and TRBJ1-1): EAGVVQSPRYKIIEKKQPVAFWCNPISGHNTLYWYLQNLGQGPELLIRYENEEAVDDSQLPKDRFSAERLKGVDSTLKIQPAELGDSAVYLCARSSHGRRTEAFFGQGTRLTVV.

Worth noting for this clonotype: The junction does not match germline at one end; this may be a read error. CDR3 region: CVSSEMGLTKNIQYF. The CDR3, as DNA: TGTGTCAGCAGTGAGATGGGTTTAACCAAAAACATTCAGTACTTC. The V call is TRBV6-1, the J call TRBJ2-4; D unresolved. There are 15 residues in the CDR3. Per germline, CDR1 MNHNS and CDR2 SASEGT.

As regards this clonotype: Its ends do not fully match the called genes, so a read error is possible. V is TRBV6-1 and J is TRBJ1-5; D remains unclear. Germline-derived CDR1 and CDR2 are MNHNS and SASEGT. This CDR3 contains 14 residues. The CDR3 DNA reads TGTGCCAACAATGGGCACAATAGCAATCAGCTCCAGCATTTT. As protein: CANNGHNSNQLQHF.

In the case of this clonotype: One end of the junction varies from germline; a read error may be responsible. The genes are TRBV11-2 and TRBJ2-6, with D possibly being TRBD1 (5 bases). This CDR3 is built from 19 residues. Per germline, CDR1 SGHAT and CDR2 FQNNGV. The CDR3 sequence: CASSLVPNERPSGANVLTF. CDR3 nucleotides: TGTGCCAGCAGCTTAGTTCCAAATGAGAGGCCCTCTGGGGCCAATGTCCTGACTTTC. Supplemented by reference TRBV11-2 and TRBJ2-6, the full variable domain reads EAGVAQSPRYKIIEKRQSVAFWCNPISGHATLYWYQQILGQGPKLLIQFQNNGVVDDSQLPKDRFSAERLKGVDSTLKIQPAKLEDSAVYLCASSLVPNERPSGANVLTFGAGSRLTVL.

This clonotype was observed once. Compared with germline, one end of the junction differs, possibly owing to a read error. CDR3 DNA: TGTGCCATTCAAGGGGTGAGGGTGCGGTATGGCTATACCTTC. This translates into CAIQGVRVRYGYTF. This chain joins TRBV6-6 and TRBJ1-2; D possibly corresponds to TRBD1 (5 bases). CDR1 is MNHNY, CDR2 SVGAGI, per germline (reference sequence). The CDR3 length is 14 residues.

In regard to this clonotype: Lacking the conserved final phenylalanine or tryptophan, this CDR3 likely reflects a read error. The chain couples TRBV4-1 to TRBJ1-2, with D maybe TRBD1 (6 bases). The CDR3 consists of 14 residues. Germline V CDR1 and CDR2: MGHRA, YSYEKL. CDR3 sequence (DNA): TGTGCTAGCAGCCCGGACAGCACCTCTTTCGGCTACACCATC. It codes for CASSPDSTSFGYTI.

As to this clonotype: A junction boundary mismatches the germline segment, possibly from a read error. The CDR3 spells CASNSRAKRDRQYF. DNA for the CDR3: TGTGCCAGCAATTCCCGGGCCAAAAGAGATAGGCAGTATTTT. This chain links TRBV6-2 or TRBV6-3 with TRBJ2-3; D is unresolved. The length of the CDR3 is 14 residues. CDR1 MNHEY and CDR2 SVGEGT come from the germline V gene.

Regarding this clonotype: The conserved final phenylalanine or tryptophan is absent from the CDR3, which likely points to a read error. The chain has TRBV20-1 and TRBJ2-7, with TRBD1 matching 10 bases. With V trimmed by 4 bases and J by 3 bases, 9 bases remained unmatched. Germline CDR1 DFQATT, CDR2 SNEGSKA (reference sequence). The CDR3 is 15 residues long. The CDR3 is CSAIPRGQGYYEQYY. CDR3 DNA: TGCAGTGCTATCCCCCGGGGACAGGGGTACTACGAGCAGTACTAC.

A note on this clonotype: One end of the junction varies from germline; a read error may be responsible. The chain employs TRBV20-1 and TRBJ2-2; 9 bases match TRBD2. The CDR3 covers 16 residues. From germline, CDR1 is DFQATT and CDR2 SNEGSKA (reference sequence). Written as DNA, the CDR3 is TGCAATGCTAGGGGGACTAGCTGGGGAGACATCGGGGAGCTGTTTTTT. Protein sequence: CNARGTSWGDIGELFF.

The V call is TRBV2, the J call TRBJ2-5, with D unclear. The CDR3 consists of 15 residues. Germline CDR1 SNHLY, CDR2 FYNNEI. CDR3 nucleotides: TGTGTCAGTAGTGAAGGCCGCGGCGCGGTAGAGACCCAGTACTTC. Residues: CVSSEGRGAVETQYF.

Turning to this clonotype: This likely comes from a read error, as the CDR3 has no conserved phenylalanine or tryptophan at its end. Because the CDR3's place on the DNA is in doubt, the DNA is left out and the CDR3 is given as listed by TCRdb. This rearrangement joins TRBV11-2 to TRBJ2-5; the table's TRBD1 call for D was not verified on the DNA. CDR1 and CDR2 from the germline V gene are SGHAT and FQNNGV. The CDR3 numbers 16 amino acids, ends counted. CDR3 sequence reads: CASSSTMGGPKETQCL.

V and J are TRBV11-2 and TRBJ2-6; D gene uncertain. Per germline, CDR1 SGHAT and CDR2 FQNNGV. The CDR3 totals 14 residues. Trimming pared 8 bases from V and 0 bases from J, leaving 8 bases between. The CDR3, as DNA: TGTGCCAGCTGTACTTTCTCTGGGGCCAACGTCCTGACTTTC. Translating it yields CASCTFSGANVLTF.